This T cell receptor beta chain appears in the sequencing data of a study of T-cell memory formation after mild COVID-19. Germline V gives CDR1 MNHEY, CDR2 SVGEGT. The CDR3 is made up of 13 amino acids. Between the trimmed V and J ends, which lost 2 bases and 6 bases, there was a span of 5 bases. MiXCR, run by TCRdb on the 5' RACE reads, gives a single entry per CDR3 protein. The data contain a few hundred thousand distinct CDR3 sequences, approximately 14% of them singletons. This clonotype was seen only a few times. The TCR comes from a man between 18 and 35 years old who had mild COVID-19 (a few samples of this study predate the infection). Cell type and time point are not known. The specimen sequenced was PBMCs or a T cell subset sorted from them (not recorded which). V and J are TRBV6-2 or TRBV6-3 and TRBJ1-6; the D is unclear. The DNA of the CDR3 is TGTGCCAGCAGTTACAACAGTAATTCACCCCTCCACTTT. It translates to CASSYNSNSPLHF.